The 27 T cell receptor beta chains below come from one sample, sequenced in a study of cytomegalovirus exposure and HLA in healthy donors. TCRdb's copy holds only in-frame clones and misses some; the assay was immunoSEQ multiplex PCR. This table holds about 50,000 clones, approximately 90% found once. Sample: PBMCs. The receptors were gathered from a man aged 18-30 years in good health and CMV-seronegative.

The rearrangement uses TRBV10-3 and TRBJ2-2; possibly TRBD2 for D (5 bases). Per the germline V gene, CDR1 is ENHRY and CDR2 is SYGVKD. This CDR3 is 16 amino acids long. The germline V and J ends were trimmed by 2 bases and 9 bases, with 19 bases remaining between them. CDR3 bases: TGTGCCATCAGTGAGCCTATACGAGGGTTTCTTCGGGAGCTGTTTTTT. It is translated as CAISEPIRGFLRELFF.

V gene TRBV4-3 combines with J gene TRBJ1-2; TRBD1 matches at 8 bases. Germline lookup yields CDR1 LGHNA and CDR2 YSLEER. V lost 3 bases, J lost 8 bases, and 8 bases stayed unmatched. The CDR3 consists of 14 residues. As DNA, the CDR3 is TGCGCCAGCAGCCAGGCCACCAGGGGGCAAGGCTACACCTTC. Protein sequence: CASSQATRGQGYTF.

V is TRBV11-2 and J is TRBJ2-1, with 7 bases that match TRBD2. The ends lost 5 bases at V and 2 bases at J; junction bases unmatched: 9. CDR3 length: 16 residues. Germline V lookup: CDR1 SGHAT, CDR2 FQNNGV. The CDR3 reads CASSPVSGKAYNEQFF. The CDR3 region has the DNA TGTGCCAGCAGCCCAGTGAGCGGGAAAGCCTACAATGAGCAGTTCTTC.

This chain's CDR3 is CASSLRGTGELFF. The CDR3 bases are TGTGCCAGCAGCTTACGAGGGACCGGGGAGCTGTTTTTT. The chain has TRBV7-3 and TRBJ2-2; tentative D call: TRBD2 (5 bases). V dropped 2 bases and J dropped 5 bases, with 6 bases sitting between them. This CDR3 region has 13 residues. In germline, CDR1 is SGHTA, CDR2 FQGTGA.

The rearrangement uses TRBV5-1 and TRBJ2-2; D gene ambiguous. Germline V gene lookup returns CDR1 SGHRS and CDR2 YFSETQ. The CDR3 loop spans 14 amino acids. The V end lost 4 bases, the J end lost 0 bases, and 7 bases lay between the germline ends. In nucleotides, the CDR3 is TGCGCCAGCAGCCTTTACACGAACACCGGGGAGCTGTTTTTT. Translating it yields CASSLYTNTGELFF. Full variable domain (remainder filled in from reference TRBV5-1 and TRBJ2-2): KAGVTQTPRYLIKTRGQQVTLSCSPISGHRSVSWYQQTPGQGLQFLFEYFSETQRNKGNFPGRFSGRQFSNSRSEMNVSTLELGDSALYLCASSLYTNTGELFFGEGSRLTVL.

The chain links TRBV10-1 to TRBJ2-1, with D hard to call. Trimming pared 0 bases from V and 0 bases from J, leaving 6 bases between. The CDR3 has 15 residues. Germline V lookup: CDR1 WNHNN, CDR2 SYGVQD (reference sequence). The CDR3 nucleotides read TGCGCCAGCAGTGAGTCAACAGCCTCCTACAATGAGCAGTTCTTC. Translating it yields CASSESTASYNEQFF.

This chain connects TRBV5-5 to TRBJ2-5; TRBD2 agrees at 7 bases. Unmatched junction bases numbered 16, after V lost 1 base and J lost 4 bases. The germline gives CDR1 SGHKS, CDR2 YYEKEE (reference sequence). The CDR3 has 18 amino acids. The CDR3 here is CASSLFVRGGSMRETQYF. The CDR3 DNA sequence: TGTGCCAGCAGCTTGTTCGTAAGAGGCGGGAGTATGAGAGAGACCCAGTACTTC. The full variable domain, completed using reference TRBV5-5 and TRBJ2-5, is DAGVTQSPTHLIKTRGQQVTLRCSPISGHKSVSWYQQVLGQGPQFIFQYYEKEERGRGNFPDRFSARQFPNYSSELNVNALLLGDSALYLCASSLFVRGGSMRETQYFGPGTRLLVL.

The rearrangement joins TRBV7-2 to TRBJ2-1; 13 nucleotides match TRBD2. V trimming: 3 bases; J trimming: 5 bases; junction bases outside the gene matches: 7. Germline loops: CDR1 SGHTA, CDR2 FQGNSA. The CDR3 is 17 residues long. The CDR3 loop reads CASSFWPGTSGNNEQFF. CDR3 DNA: TGTGCCAGCAGCTTCTGGCCCGGGACTAGCGGGAACAATGAGCAGTTCTTC.

In its sample, this clone was seen once. V usage is TRBV7-6 and J usage is TRBJ2-3; tentative D call: TRBD1 (6 bases). The CDR3 has 14 residues. CDR1 is SGHVS and CDR2 is FNYEAQ in the germline V gene. V was clipped by 7 bases and J by 2 bases, with 13 bases between them. The CDR3 sequence is CASTLTGPTDTQYF. Written as DNA, the CDR3 is TGTGCCAGCACGTTGACAGGACCCACAGATACGCAGTATTTT.

A word on this clone: The sample has other DNA sequences that encode this CDR3 too. The chain recombines TRBV9 with TRBJ2-3; 10 positions agree with TRBD2. The J segment lost 3 bases and the V segment lost 4 bases, leaving 5 bases of the junction unmatched. Germline assignment: CDR1 SGDLS and CDR2 YYNGEE. This CDR3 comprises 15 residues. The CDR3 DNA follows: TGTGCCAGCAGCTCAAGCGGGAGGGGGACAGATACGCAGTATTTT. It encodes CASSSSGRGTDTQYF.

This clone occurred once. The CDR3: CASSLMSGTYEQYF. CDR3 in DNA: TGTGCCAGCAGCTTAATGTCGGGGACCTACGAGCAGTACTTC. The V gene is TRBV7-2, the J gene TRBJ2-7; tentative D call: TRBD2 (5 bases). Trimming pared 2 bases from V and 2 bases from J, leaving 10 bases between. The CDR3 runs 14 residues. Per germline, CDR1 SGHTA and CDR2 FQGNSA.

The chain has TRBV27 and TRBJ2-7; no reliable D call. Trimming left V 3 bases short and J 3 bases short, with 12 bases between. The CDR3 has 14 residues. Germline CDR1 and CDR2: MNHEY and SMNVEV (reference sequence). Here the CDR3 DNA reads TGTGCCAGCAGTTTGAATCCCCTGAGCTACGAGCAGTACTTC. Translated, it gives CASSLNPLSYEQYF.

This clone appeared a single time. The J gene is TRBJ2-7, the V gene TRBV30; 8 nucleotides align to TRBD1. This CDR3 spans 16 amino acids. Germline trimming cut 1 base from V and 3 bases from J; bases unmatched to any gene: 11. Germline V gene data show CDR1 as GTSNPN and CDR2 as SVGIG (reference sequence). CDR3 amino acids: CAWSGIRTGSVYEQYF. The CDR3 nucleotides are TGTGCCTGGAGTGGTATCCGGACAGGGTCTGTCTACGAGCAGTACTTC. Variable domain in full (rest from reference TRBV30 and TRBJ2-7): SQTIHQWPATLVQPVGSPLSLECTVEGTSNPNLYWYRQAAGRGLQLLFYSVGIGQISSEVPQNLSASRPQDRQFILSSKKLLLSDSGFYLCAWSGIRTGSVYEQYFGPGTRLTVT.

The chain combines TRBV27 with TRBJ2-7; a possible D gene is TRBD2 (5 bases). There are 13 residues in the CDR3. CDR1 is MNHEY and CDR2 is SMNVEV in the germline V gene (reference sequence). V lost 7 bases, J lost 2 bases, and 12 bases lay in between. This chain's CDR3 is CASIGDSTYEQYF. In DNA, the CDR3 is TGTGCCAGCATCGGGGATTCGACCTACGAGCAGTACTTC.

This chain joins TRBV9 and TRBJ2-1; the match to TRBD2 covers 10 bases. This CDR3 has 17 residues. Germline loops: CDR1 SGDLS, CDR2 YYNGEE. V dropped 3 bases and J dropped 6; count of bases not matched to a gene: 12. The CDR3 loop reads CASSDSPGTSVTNEQFF. The DNA of the CDR3 is TGTGCCAGCAGCGACTCCCCCGGGACTAGCGTGACCAATGAGCAGTTCTTC.

V gene TRBV7-3 combines with J gene TRBJ2-2; 8 nucleotides line up with TRBD1. In germline, CDR1 is SGHTA, CDR2 FQGTGA. This CDR3 contains 16 residues. The J segment lost 6 bases and the V segment lost 4 bases, leaving 10 bases of the junction unmatched. This CDR3 reads CASSSHRGTFPGELFF. DNA for the CDR3: TGTGCCAGCAGCTCCCACAGGGGGACTTTCCCCGGGGAGCTGTTTTTT.

The V gene is TRBV6-1, the J gene TRBJ1-2, with D uncertain. Germline lookup yields CDR1 MNHNS and CDR2 SASEGT. CDR3 size: 13 residues. Deletions cut 7 bases from V and 4 bases from J, with 13 bases between. CDR3 coding DNA: TGTGCCAGCACGGGGAGTGGGGTCTATGGCTACACCTTC. Protein sequence: CASTGSGVYGYTF.

The CDR3 reads CASSKGLAGKYNEQFF. The CDR3 bases are TGTGCCAGCAGCAAGGGACTAGCGGGGAAATACAATGAGCAGTTCTTC. V is TRBV11-2 and J is TRBJ2-1; 13 bases line up with TRBD2. In germline, CDR1 is SGHAT, CDR2 FQNNGV. The CDR3 consists of 16 residues. V was pared by 5 bases and J by 4 bases, with 5 bases of the junction left unmatched. The full variable domain, rest sourced from reference TRBV11-2 and TRBJ2-1, is EAGVAQSPRYKIIEKRQSVAFWCNPISGHATLYWYQQILGQGPKLLIQFQNNGVVDDSQLPKDRFSAERLKGVDSTLKIQPAKLEDSAVYLCASSKGLAGKYNEQFFGPGTRLTVL.

The chain links TRBV27 to TRBJ2-5, with D possibly matching TRBD2 (5 bases). Germline V lookup: CDR1 MNHEY, CDR2 SMNVEV (reference sequence). The CDR3 runs to 13 residues. Trimming removed 5 bases from V and 3 bases from J, with 10 bases in between. The chain's CDR3 is CASSPGLKETQYF. In nucleotides, the CDR3 is TGTGCCAGCAGTCCAGGACTGAAAGAGACCCAGTACTTC.

Here the CDR3 DNA reads TGCGCCAGCAGCCAAGATAAAGGGGCGAAAGGGGTTGAAGCTTTCTTT. Protein sequence: CASSQDKGAKGVEAFF. J is TRBJ1-1 and V is TRBV4-1; D may be TRBD1 (5 bases). Germline V gene lookup returns CDR1 MGHRA and CDR2 YSYEKL. The CDR3 totals 16 residues. Between the trimmed V and J ends, which lost 0 bases and 7 bases, there was a span of 18 bases.

This clone was seen a handful of times. The V call is TRBV28, the J call TRBJ1-2; 8 bases fit TRBD1. The V and J ends lost 8 bases and 4 bases, in that order; junction bases with no gene match: 18. CDR1 is MDHEN, CDR2 SYDVKM, per germline. The CDR3 loop spans 17 amino acids. CDR3 sequence (DNA): TGTGCCAGCCGGACTGGAAGGACAGGGCCGTCCTTCTATGGCTACACCTTC. Amino acid sequence: CASRTGRTGPSFYGYTF.

This chain links TRBV6-5 with TRBJ2-1, with 12 bases that match TRBD1. The V segment lost 6 bases and the J segment 8 bases; nucleotides outside the gene matches: 5. The CDR3 totals 14 residues. Germline V lookup: CDR1 MNHEY, CDR2 SVGAGI. The CDR3 coding sequence is TGTGCCAGCAGATCCGGGACAGGGGGCGATGAGCAGTTCTTC. It codes for CASRSGTGGDEQFF.

This CDR3 reads CASSPRRVGNEKLFF. For the CDR3, the DNA is TGTGCCAGCAGTCCCCGGCGGGTGGGTAATGAAAAACTGTTTTTT. The rearrangement joins TRBV6-1 to TRBJ1-4; no definite D call. Germline CDR1 reads MNHNS; CDR2 reads SASEGT. Trimming cost V 5 bases and J 4 bases, with 14 bases left between them. The CDR3 contains 15 residues.

This clone is a singleton in its sample. This sequence joins TRBV7-2 and TRBJ2-7; 16 nucleotides agree with TRBD2. Germline V gene data show CDR1 as SGHTA and CDR2 as FQGNSA. The CDR3 spans 15 residues. After removal of 4 bases from V and 6 bases from J, the junction contained 3 bases not matched to a gene. CDR3 bases: TGTGCCAGCAGCTCGGGACTAGCGGGAGGGTTCGAGCAGTACTTC. Amino acids: CASSSGLAGGFEQYF.

The rearrangement links TRBV6-6 to TRBJ1-4, with 9 bases that match TRBD1. The CDR3 loop spans 16 amino acids. Germline CDR1 MNHNY, CDR2 SVGAGI (reference sequence). V shed 0 bases and J 6 bases; nucleotides not matched to a gene: 5. CDR3 protein: CASSYSPGQGHEKLFF. In nucleotides, the CDR3 is TGTGCCAGCAGTTACTCTCCGGGACAGGGACATGAAAAACTGTTTTTT.

The chain uses TRBV6-4 and TRBJ2-2; no firm D call. This CDR3 region has 14 residues. Germline assignment: CDR1 MRHNA and CDR2 SNTAGT. Trimming left V 3 bases short and J 5 bases short, with 10 bases between. CDR3 bases: TGTGCCAGCAGTGAATCTAGGTCGACCGGGGAGCTGTTTTTT. Protein: CASSESRSTGELFF.

V gene TRBV5-1 combines with J gene TRBJ2-7; the D is unclear. This CDR3 has 18 amino acids. V was clipped by 3 bases and J by 0 bases, with 22 bases between them. The germline V gene has CDR1 SGHRS and CDR2 YFSETQ. The CDR3 nucleotides read TGCGCCAGCAGCTCGAACCCCCCCGACACTTCGAGCTCCTACGAGCAGTACTTC. Translation gives CASSSNPPDTSSSYEQYF.